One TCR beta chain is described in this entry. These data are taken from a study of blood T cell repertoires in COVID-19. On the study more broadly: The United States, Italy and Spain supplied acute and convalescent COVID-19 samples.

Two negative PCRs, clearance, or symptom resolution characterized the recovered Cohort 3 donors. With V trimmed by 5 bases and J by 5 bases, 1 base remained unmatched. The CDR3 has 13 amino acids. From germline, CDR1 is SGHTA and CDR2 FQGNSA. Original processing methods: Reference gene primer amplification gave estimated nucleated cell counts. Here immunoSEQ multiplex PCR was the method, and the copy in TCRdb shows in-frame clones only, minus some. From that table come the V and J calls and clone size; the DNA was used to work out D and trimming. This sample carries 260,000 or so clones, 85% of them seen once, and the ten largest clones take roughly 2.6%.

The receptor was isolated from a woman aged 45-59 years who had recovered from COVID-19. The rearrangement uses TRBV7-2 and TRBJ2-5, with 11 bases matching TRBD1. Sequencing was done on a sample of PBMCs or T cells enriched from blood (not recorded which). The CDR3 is CASSRDRGETQYF. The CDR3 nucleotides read TGTGCCAGCAGCAGGGACAGGGGGGAGACCCAGTACTTC. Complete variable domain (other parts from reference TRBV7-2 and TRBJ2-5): GAGVSQSPSNKVTEKGKDVELRCDPISGHTALYWYRQSLGQGLEFLIYFQGNSAPDKSGLPSDRFSAERTGGSVSTLTIQRTQQEDSAVYLCASSRDRGETQYFGPGTRLLVL.